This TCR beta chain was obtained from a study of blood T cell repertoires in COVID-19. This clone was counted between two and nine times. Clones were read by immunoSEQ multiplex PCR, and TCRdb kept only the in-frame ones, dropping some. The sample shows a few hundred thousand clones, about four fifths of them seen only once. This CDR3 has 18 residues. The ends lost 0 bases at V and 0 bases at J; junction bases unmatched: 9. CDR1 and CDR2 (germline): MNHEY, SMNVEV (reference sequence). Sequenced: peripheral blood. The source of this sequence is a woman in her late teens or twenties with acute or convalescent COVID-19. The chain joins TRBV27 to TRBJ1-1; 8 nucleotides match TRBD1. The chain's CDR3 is CASSLSVDRAHLNTEAFF. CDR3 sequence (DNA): TGTGCCAGCAGTTTATCCGTGGACAGGGCTCACTTGAACACTGAAGCTTTCTTT.